A single T cell receptor (beta chain) is shown here with its context. The antigen this receptor binds is unknown. No base-level quality is on record; no much larger clone is a single base apart. The data originate from a study of cytomegalovirus exposure and HLA in healthy donors (dated by TCRdb to the late 2010s). Context from the whole study: An earlier analysis of approximately 640 of the donors reported more than 250 Gb of sequence data and roughly 100 million unique TCR beta sequences from about 200 million T cells. On average, about 200,000 unique TCR beta nucleotide sequences were sequenced per donor among more than 350 genotyped donors of the cohort, with roughly 20% of those sequences being non-productive. Class I and class II HLA loci were covered by the typing at four-digit resolution. Along with the roughly 670-subject first cohort, a separate validation cohort of around 110 different subjects was used. The aim of the study was to test whether cataloging public T cell receptors could identify signatures of past pathogen exposure. Of the approximately 400 genotyped donors, around 81% fell in the genetic ancestry cluster associated with self-reported Caucasian donors. Rather than using new phenotypic data, the later analysis identified candidate immune exposures from TCR beta sequences and from how often those sequences occurred across donors. Donor age, sex, ethnicity and CMV serostatus were collected together with the repertoire data. To study patterns of TCR occurrence, a later analysis re-analyzed previously published TCR beta repertoires from 666 donors and added high-resolution HLA genotyping. To predict cytomegalovirus infection status, the study combined high-throughput TCR immunosequencing, statistical association of individual TCRs with disease status, and machine learning. An early release that covered around 590 HLA-typed donors contained about 300 gigabases of sequencing data and tens of millions of unique TCR sequences. Typing coverage varied by locus: about 629-640 donors for A, B, C, DRB1 and DQB1; roughly 520 for DQA1; 606 for DPA1; around 450 for DPB1. Four or five DR-DQ haplotypes were handled as single units for association and clustering because linkage in the cohort was strong. Genome-wide SNP genotypes for about 65% of the 666 donors were used in a later genetic analysis, which treated that subset as a discovery cohort. An earlier analysis of 587 of the donors used high-throughput TCR beta sequencing to judge whether each TCR beta V gene segment behaved as functional or pseudogenic. The T cell repertoires of under 700 subjects were profiled by immunosequencing and related to cytomegalovirus serostatus. Every discovery cohort repertoire had been produced on one sequencing platform. Broad study findings and their caveats: Because some donors lacked HLA typing at each locus, the association tests relied only on the typed subset. A later analysis found that most CMV-associated TCR beta chains appeared HLA-restricted, with HLA associations seemingly driven largely by CMV exposure. Immune exposure information for the cohort was limited to CMV serostatus. Correlated functional status among segregating V segments might be attributable to linkage disequilibrium, but an unknown experimental factor could not be ruled out. Most TCR sequences were seen in very few donors, while some public TCRs were found in many individuals. Cytomegalovirus status was reported to be diagnosed by the classifier with high specificity and sensitivity in both the original and validation cohorts. It was suggested by the authors that the approach could potentially be generalized to other disease states and immunological phenotypes. Because counts were too low, 15 to 20 rarely observed V segments, including chromosome 9 orphons, were excluded from the earlier analysis of several hundred of the donors. The 87-base-pair reads could not distinguish some IMGT-functional V segments, including TRBV6-2 and TRBV6-3, so those segments were excluded. Broadly in line with IMGT annotations, most TCR beta V segments showed up in productive rearrangements about 87% or about 30% of the time in an earlier analysis of 450 to 750 of the donors. The study listed 164 TCR beta chains as associated with cytomegalovirus. A cluster of highly shared sequence variants was judged likely to be a technical artifact of the sequencing pipeline. Roughly uniform sequencing depth across donors was assumed in presence/absence analyses, although this assumption may not hold. A further reported finding was that TCR beta sequences accurately predicted the HLA-A and HLA-B alleles for most subjects in the first cohort. In a later analysis, TCR association rates were found to vary across HLA loci, with the most associated TCRs seen for DRB1 alleles and the fewest for HLA-C alleles. When HLA alleles, especially DR and DQ, strongly co-occurred, TCR associations were difficult to assign to individual alleles. In a later analysis, HLA-associated TCR beta chains showed more clonal expansion and lower generation probabilities than non-associated chains that were equally common. A later analysis reported that several top co-occurrence clusters appeared linked to parvovirus B19, influenza, CMV and Epstein-Barr virus. A later genetic analysis associated a missense DCLRE1C variant with V-gene and J-gene trimming of TCR beta chains, and an independent cohort replicated the association. In a later analysis, some 17,000 TCR beta sequences were associated with specific HLA alleles at a false discovery rate of 0.05. A later genetic analysis reported fewer N-insertions in productive TCRs among donors in an Asian-associated ancestry cluster than the roughly 690-donor mean. In this cohort, only TCR beta chains were sequenced, and detectable features were limited by the absence of alpha or paired-chain data. In vitro tests confirmed that a few of the cytomegalovirus-associated TCR beta chains recognize cytomegalovirus antigens.

The cohort was made up of roughly 670 healthy bone marrow donors. At the time of sampling, every cohort member was nominally healthy, though immune exposures that went unrecorded were likely present. The donor tested CMV seropositive, placing the donor among the 289 seropositive members of the cohort. A peripheral blood sample was collected from each donor, and TCR beta sequencing was performed on peripheral blood mononuclear cells. The Qiagen DNeasy Blood Extraction Kit was used to extract genomic DNA from the blood cell samples. The library was prepared using the immunoSEQ multiplex PCR assay. A mixture of 60 forward primers for TCR Vbeta segments and 13 reverse primers for TCR Jbeta segments was used in the multiplex PCR. A multiplex PCR assay on genomic DNA amplified the CDR3 region of rearranged TCR beta genes. Amplified TCR beta libraries were sequenced as 87-base-pair reads on the Illumina HiSeq System. On the study's bioinformatics: In a later analysis, 77 million or so unique TCR beta chains were counted across the 666 repertoires, and roughly 11 million of these chains were shared by at least two donors. Raw reads were error-corrected and collapsed into unique sequences with a nearest-neighbor algorithm that merged closely related sequences to remove PCR and sequencing errors. CDR3 sequences were aligned to IMGT reference sequences to assign V, D and J gene segments. Each retained sequence needed at least a six-nucleotide match to both a V gene segment and a J gene segment. Rearrangements were classified as productive when the CDR3 lacked stop codons and remained in frame with V and J, and all other rearrangements were classified as non-productive. Following IMGT convention, CDR3 was defined as the stretch from the second conserved V-encoded cysteine to the conserved J-encoded phenylalanine. In an earlier analysis of more than 550 of the donors, sequences lacking an unambiguous match to a single V gene segment were excluded. In an earlier analysis of about 590 of the donors, a V segment was called functional when productive rearrangements were above 56.7%, and segregating when the standard deviation between donors exceeded 5%. To diagnose cytomegalovirus status from the catalog of TCR beta chain sequences, a statistical classification framework was built. V and J gene assignment, in a later analysis, came from comparing TCR nucleotide sequences with IMGT/GENE-DB human TR gene sequences. A later analysis assigned CDR3 sequences and most-parsimonious VDJ recombination scenarios with the TCRdist pipeline. In a later analysis, every TCR beta chain was defined by the combination of its CDR3 amino acid sequence and its V-gene family, and reads without a unique V-gene family were dropped. In a later analysis, approximately 590 highly shared, low-generation-probability nucleotide sequences were removed to address suspected cross-contamination and a sequencing artifact. For each public chain, a later analysis derived a clonal expansion index from normalized ranks of inferred template counts within each repertoire. A later analysis computed generation probabilities with a VDJ recombination model fitted to out-of-frame rearrangements, and checked the results against IGoR. In a later analysis, TCR-TCR, TCR-HLA and TCR-CMV co-occurrence was scored with hypergeometric tests, and a repertoire-size bias correction was applied to TCR pairs. A later analysis estimated false discovery rates by permuting HLA or CMV assignments 20 times. In a later analysis, co-occurring TCRs were grouped using DBSCAN, with TCRdist sequence similarity added in when clustering inside HLA-allele-positive subsets. Repertoires with fewer than 30,000 or more than 120,000 public chains, plus five repertoires with anomalous nucleotide sharing, were excluded from co-occurrence clustering. Imported from immuneACCESS, the table was reduced by TCRdb to in-frame sequences with V and J called. These copies leave out some clones; in studies compared against another copy, an unresolved V gene accounts for under half, and the cause of the remainder is not known. The DNA was the basis for D and trimming; V, J and clone size are from that table. Counted in this sample were around 110,000 clones; around 76% of them appeared once. 5% to 7% of the sample lies in the top ten.

There are 15 amino acids in the CDR3, from cysteine to phenylalanine inclusive. The entry retains the CDR3 DNA only, 45 bases that are in frame from base 1. The junction carries 13 bases between V and J, which are trimmed by 3 bases and 2 bases respectively. The germline V gene sets CDR1 to SGHVS and CDR2 to FQNEAQ. This clonotype was obtained from a woman aged 50 to 65 in good health and CMV-seropositive. The chain was built from TRBV7-8 and TRBJ1-1, with no confident D gene call. Sequenced material: PBMCs. In nucleotide form, the sequence is TGTGCCAGCAGCTTCGGTCGGAGGGTCAACACTGAAGCTTTCTTT. It translates as CASSFGRRVNTEAFF.